A single sample is the source of the 22 T cell receptor beta chains below, sequenced in a study of T cell repertoires in cytomegalovirus infection. Using its own MiXCR run on the reads, TCRdb lists one record per CDR3 protein. The repertoire holds approximately 110,000 distinct CDR3 sequences, with around 32% as singletons. The antigens for these receptors are not known. This material consisted of CD8+ T cells from cultured PBMCs, taken from culture after CMV antigen stimulation. The origin of the receptors is a human donor in good health (CMV status not recorded). Some clones in this sample may be carry-over from other donors' samples.

This clonotype was found a few times. V and J are TRBV4-3 and TRBJ2-7; TRBD2 agrees at 14 bases. V lost 4 bases and J lost 2; bases outside the gene matches: 7. Germline V gene data show CDR1 as LGHNA and CDR2 as YSLEER. This CDR3 region has 17 residues. DNA for the CDR3: TGCGCCAGCAGCCCCCAAGGACTAGCGGGGGGCACCTACGAGCAGTACTTC. Residues: CASSPQGLAGGTYEQYF.

For this clonotype: One end of the junction varies from germline; a read error may be responsible. This rearrangement joins TRBV12-5 to TRBJ1-2; TRBD1 is a possible D gene (5 bases). From germline, CDR1 is LGHNT and CDR2 FRNRAP. This CDR3 is 13 amino acids long. In nucleotides, the CDR3 is TGTACTAGTGGAACCCGGACGGGGGAAGGCTACACCTTC. Amino acid sequence: CTSGTRTGEGYTF.

This clonotype has at least ten counts. V is TRBV7-8 and J is TRBJ1-2; 8 nucleotides match TRBD1. The CDR3 has 13 residues. Germline V CDR1 and CDR2: SGHVS, FQNEAQ. The junction had 7 bases not matched to a gene; V was cut back by 5 bases and J by 8 bases. Here the CDR3 DNA reads TGTGCCAGCAGCCCCGCAGGGGGCTTGGGCTACACCTTC. This codes for CASSPAGGLGYTF.

This rearrangement joins TRBV20-1 to TRBJ2-1, with 7 bases aligning to TRBD2. V lost 0 bases to trimming and J lost 9 bases; unmatched junction nucleotides: 17. There are 17 residues in the CDR3. The germline CDR1 and CDR2 sequences are DFQATT and SNEGSKA (reference sequence). The CDR3 coding sequence is TGCAGTGCTAGAGATAGTATGACTAGCCTCGTGTACGGTGAGCAGTTCTTC. Residues: CSARDSMTSLVYGEQFF.

The chain links TRBV12-3 or TRBV12-4 to TRBJ1-4; tentative D call: TRBD1 (5 bases). Trimming stripped 3 bases from V and 8 bases from J, with 19 bases between. The CDR3 runs to 16 residues. DNA of the CDR3: TGTGCCAGCAGTTTCAACTCGCGGGGACCAGGGGAAAAACTGTTTTTT. Its protein is CASSFNSRGPGEKLFF.

This chain connects TRBV7-6 to TRBJ1-2; a possible D gene is TRBD1 (5 bases). This CDR3 is built from 13 residues. Trimming shortened V by 8 bases and J by 4 bases, and 14 bases separated the two germline ends. In germline, CDR1 is SGHVS, CDR2 FNYEAQ. CDR3 sequence (DNA): TGTGCCAGCCCTGGAAGGGGTGGCTATGGCTACACCTTC. This sequence encodes CASPGRGGYGYTF.

This clonotype was detected a few times. The V call is TRBV7-2, the J call TRBJ2-3; D may be TRBD1 (6 bases). The CDR3 consists of 14 residues. From germline, CDR1 is SGHTA and CDR2 FQGNSA. V was trimmed by 10 bases and J by 1 base, leaving 15 bases between them. The CDR3 DNA follows: TGTGCCACCCAGGTGGCAGGGGGCACAGATACGCAGTATTTT. This encodes CATQVAGGTDTQYF.

This clonotype was picked up a small number of times. J is TRBJ2-7 and V is TRBV7-8, with D possibly being TRBD2 (5 bases). Deletions cut 5 bases from V and 3 bases from J, with 11 bases between. CDR1 and CDR2 (germline): SGHVS, FQNEAQ. The CDR3 has 13 amino acids. CDR3 coding DNA: TGTGCCAGCAGCCCCCCGGGATTCTACGAGCAGTACTTC. This gives the protein CASSPPGFYEQYF.

In its sample, this clonotype was seen many times. This sequence joins TRBV5-1 and TRBJ2-7; 9 bases map to TRBD1. The length of the CDR3 is 13 residues. The V gene end was trimmed by 4 bases and the J gene end by 3 bases; junction bases not matched to a gene: 2. CDR1 is SGHRS, CDR2 YFSETQ, per germline. For the CDR3, the DNA is TGCGCCAGCAGCCCGACAGGGGGCTACGAGCAGTACTTC. Translation: CASSPTGGYEQYF.

This clonotype showed up just a few times. The CDR3: CASSLWAGEPQYF. The CDR3 DNA reads as TGTGCCAGCAGCTTATGGGCAGGGGAGCCCCAGTACTTC. The V gene is TRBV7-2, the J gene TRBJ2-7, with D possibly matching TRBD1 (6 bases). Germline loops: CDR1 SGHTA, CDR2 FQGNSA. This CDR3 contains 13 residues. Deletions cut 2 bases from V and 10 bases from J, with 15 bases between.

The table lists this clonotype with many counts. The chain has TRBV7-2 and TRBJ1-5, with 9 bases lining up with TRBD1. In germline, CDR1 is SGHTA, CDR2 FQGNSA. The length of the CDR3 is 15 residues. Germline trimming cut 5 bases from V and 2 bases from J; bases unmatched to any gene: 4. DNA for the CDR3: TGTGCCAGCAGCCCGGACAGGGGCGGCAATCAGCCCCAGCATTTT. It translates to CASSPDRGGNQPQHF.

This clonotype was seen at least ten times. CDR3 in amino acids: CASSFGGTNEQYF. CDR3 coding DNA: TGTGCCAGCAGTTTTGGGGGAACAAACGAGCAGTACTTC. This sequence joins TRBV27 and TRBJ2-7; perhaps D is TRBD1 or TRBD2 (5 bases each). Germline V gene sequence: CDR1 MNHEY, CDR2 SMNVEV (reference sequence). The CDR3 sequence is 13 residues long. The V end lost 3 bases, the J end lost 5 bases, and 11 bases lay between the germline ends.

This clonotype appeared a few times. V usage is TRBV19 and J usage is TRBJ2-7, with 13 positions matching TRBD2. Germline V lookup: CDR1 LNHDA, CDR2 SQIVND (reference sequence). CDR3 length: 17 amino acids. Trimming cost V 5 bases and J 0 bases; bases outside gene matches: 7. CDR3 nucleotide sequence: TGTGCCAGTAGTGTCATCGGGACTAGCGGGGCCTCCTACGAGCAGTACTTC. This sequence encodes CASSVIGTSGASYEQYF.

The chain has TRBV6-6 and TRBJ2-7; D ambiguous. From germline, CDR1 is MNHNY and CDR2 SVGAGI (reference sequence). V was cut by 2 bases and J by 1 base, with 3 bases left in between. The CDR3 consists of 12 residues. The CDR3 DNA reads as TGTGCCAGCAGTTACACTTCCTACGAGCAGTACTTC. Translating gives CASSYTSYEQYF.

The chain carries TRBV7-2 and TRBJ1-6, with D perhaps TRBD1 (6 bases). The CDR3 length is 15 residues. The V gene lost 5 bases and the J gene lost 0 bases, with 8 bases spanning the gap. The germline gives CDR1 SGHTA, CDR2 FQGNSA. CDR3 nucleotide sequence: TGTGCCAGCAGCACGGACAGCTCCTATAATTCACCCCTCCACTTT. This translates into CASSTDSSYNSPLHF.

This clonotype was observed a few times. V and J are TRBV6-6 and TRBJ1-1, with 10 bases lining up with TRBD1. Germline V gives CDR1 MNHNY, CDR2 SVGAGI (reference sequence). V lost 1 base and J lost 5; bases outside the gene matches: 1. The CDR3 is 14 amino acids. CDR3 nucleotides: TGTGCCAGCAGTTACTTGGGACAGGGGACTGAAGCTTTCTTT. Protein product: CASSYLGQGTEAFF.

This clonotype was recorded a few times. The chain has TRBV7-8 and TRBJ1-5, with D tentatively TRBD1 (6 bases). CDR1 and CDR2 from the germline V gene are SGHVS and FQNEAQ. V was trimmed by 1 base and J by 0 bases, leaving 13 bases between them. This CDR3 has 17 residues. The CDR3 nucleotides read TGTGCCAGCAGCTTAGGTTTGAGGGGGTTTAGCAATCAGCCCCAGCATTTT. Its protein is CASSLGLRGFSNQPQHF.

This clonotype was counted between two and nine times. The genes are TRBV7-9 and TRBJ2-3; 14 positions match TRBD2. Trimming at V came to 0 bases and at J to 2 bases, leaving 13 bases not matched to a gene. Germline assignment: CDR1 SEHNR and CDR2 FQNEAQ (reference sequence). This CDR3 has 21 residues. DNA of the CDR3: TGTGCCAGCAGCTTAGCGATAATTGGACTAGCGGGGGGCTATTACACAGATACGCAGTATTTT. It encodes CASSLAIIGLAGGYYTDTQYF.

The chain recombines TRBV4-1 with TRBJ2-2; D remains unclear. V was cut by 4 bases and J by 1 base, with 7 bases left in between. The CDR3 covers 14 residues. Germline CDR1 and CDR2: MGHRA and YSYEKL. The CDR3 reads CASSPFKNTGELFF. The CDR3 coding sequence is TGCGCCAGCAGCCCTTTCAAGAACACCGGGGAGCTGTTTTTT.

This clonotype was seen repeatedly, ten times or more. The chain combines TRBV7-6 with TRBJ1-1; 9 bases are a match to TRBD1. This CDR3 is 14 amino acids long. J gave up 1 base and V 5 bases, and 2 bases lay outside the gene matches. The germline CDR1 and CDR2 sequences are SGHVS and FNYEAQ. CDR3 in amino acids: CASSPGQGNTEAFF. The CDR3 nucleotides read TGTGCCAGCAGCCCGGGACAGGGGAACACTGAAGCTTTCTTT.

This clonotype was observed many times. The chain couples TRBV7-6 to TRBJ1-1; D is possibly TRBD1 (5 bases). The V end lost 5 bases, the J end lost 3 bases, and 16 bases lay between the germline ends. The germline V gene encodes CDR1 SGHVS and CDR2 FNYEAQ. CDR3 size: 15 residues. As DNA, the CDR3 is TGTGCCAGCAGCAGACCGTGGGGGTCGGACACTGAAGCTTTCTTT. Its translation: CASSRPWGSDTEAFF.

The chain uses TRBV27 and TRBJ1-2; D gene ambiguous. The CDR3 loop spans 14 amino acids. The germline V gene encodes CDR1 MNHEY and CDR2 SMNVEV (reference sequence). V lost 0 bases to trimming and J lost 6 bases, with 11 bases between them. The CDR3 region is CASSLSSLRDGYTF. The CDR3 DNA follows: TGTGCCAGCAGTTTATCCAGTTTGCGCGATGGCTACACCTTC.